Following are 17 T cell receptor beta chains from one sample sequenced in a study of control samples from healthy donors and cancer patients. Some clones are missing from TCRdb's copy, which holds only in-frame ones; the method was immunoSEQ multiplex PCR. The sample includes 150,000 or so clones, about 93% of them seen just once. What was sequenced was PBMCs. The receptors come from a man aged 60-69 years with colorectal cancer.

About this clone: At the DNA level, this CDR3 is encoded by other sequences in the same sample as well. This sequence joins TRBV5-4 and TRBJ2-1, with 8 bases lining up with TRBD2. The V and J ends lost 2 bases and 7 bases, in that order; junction bases with no gene match: 2. This CDR3 is 13 amino acids long. Germline V gene lookup returns CDR1 SGHNT and CDR2 YYREEE (reference sequence). The CDR3 DNA reads as TGTGCCAGCAGCTTAAGCGGGGGTAATGAGCAGTTCTTC. Protein: CASSLSGGNEQFF.

The chain employs TRBV5-6 and TRBJ2-3, with a tentative D call TRBD2 (7 bases). Trimming removed 3 bases at V and 5 bases at J, with 19 bases between. This CDR3 is 16 amino acids long. Looked up from germline, CDR1 is SGHDT and CDR2 is YYEEEE. The CDR3 nucleotides read TGTGCCAGCAGCTCCGGAGGGGGGGCCGCCGGAGATACGCAGTATTTT. Amino acids: CASSSGGGAAGDTQYF.

As DNA, the CDR3 is TGCGCCAGCAGCGTGGGGGGCCAGAACACCGGGGAGCTGTTTTTT. Translated: CASSVGGQNTGELFF. The genes are TRBV5-1 and TRBJ2-2; the D call may be TRBD1 or TRBD2 (6 bases each). The CDR3 is 15 residues long. Trimming removed 4 bases from V and 1 base from J, with 11 bases in between. The V gene's germline CDR1 is SGHRS and CDR2 YFSETQ.

This chain connects TRBV6-2 or TRBV6-3 to TRBJ2-3, with D perhaps matching TRBD2 (6 bases). The CDR3 contains 15 residues. The germline V gene has CDR1 MNHEY and CDR2 SVGEGT. V lost 2 bases and J lost 0, with 9 bases in between. CDR3 bases: TGTGCCAGCAGTTACCGGGGGACTAGCACAGATACGCAGTATTTT. Translation gives CASSYRGTSTDTQYF.

The CDR3 DNA is TGTGCCAGCAGCGCCAGGGATAATTCACCCCTCCACTTT. Residues: CASSARDNSPLHF. V and J are TRBV9 and TRBJ1-6; a weak D match, TRBD1 (5 bases). Trimming left V 3 bases short and J 5 bases short, with 6 bases between. The CDR3 length is 13 residues. Germline V gene lookup returns CDR1 SGDLS and CDR2 YYNGEE.

This chain connects TRBV19 to TRBJ1-4; D possibly corresponds to TRBD1 (5 bases). The CDR3 runs to 15 residues. The ends were cut back, 4 bases at V and 1 base at J, with 10 bases in the middle. Germline V gene data show CDR1 as LNHDA and CDR2 as SQIVND (reference sequence). The chain's CDR3 is CASSTGTGTNEKLFF. The CDR3 bases are TGTGCCAGTAGTACCGGGACGGGAACTAATGAAAAACTGTTTTTT.

V gene TRBV9 combines with J gene TRBJ1-2, with D unclear. Germline assignment: CDR1 SGDLS and CDR2 YYNGEE. V was clipped by 0 bases and J by 5 bases, with 11 bases between them. The CDR3 contains 14 residues. CDR3 in DNA: TGTGCCAGCAGCGTAGAGGGCCCGATTTATGGCTACACCTTC. Residues: CASSVEGPIYGYTF.

The J gene is TRBJ1-5, the V gene TRBV3-1 (or the pseudogene TRBV3-2); no reliable D call. CDR3 length equals 13 residues. V lost 0 bases and J lost 7, with 7 bases in between. Germline loops: CDR1 LGHDT, CDR2 YNNKEL (reference sequence). Here the CDR3 reads CASSQDQKQPQHF. For the CDR3, the DNA is TGTGCCAGCAGCCAAGACCAAAAGCAGCCCCAGCATTTT.

This clone has just a few counts. The chain joins TRBV4-2 to TRBJ1-4, with 9 bases that match TRBD1. This CDR3 contains 17 residues. V shed 0 bases, J shed 8 bases, and the junction held 10 bases outside the gene matches. Germline CDR1 and CDR2: LGHNA and YNFKEQ. The chain's CDR3 is CASSQDLTGQGYEKLFF. CDR3 sequence (DNA): TGTGCCAGCAGCCAAGATTTAACCGGACAGGGGTACGAAAAACTGTTTTTT.

This clone was seen a handful of times. The gene calls are TRBV2 and TRBJ2-2; 7 bases match TRBD2. Germline trimming cut 0 bases from V and 7 bases from J; bases unmatched to any gene: 5. Germline V gene sequence: CDR1 SNHLY, CDR2 FYNNEI. This CDR3 has 15 residues. The CDR3 DNA reads as TGTGCCAGCAGTGAAGCGGGGGGGACTGGCGGGGAGCTGTTTTTT. Residues: CASSEAGGTGGELFF.

Notes on this clone: A read error may produce the germline difference seen at one junction end. This chain joins TRBV7-2 and TRBJ2-6; D remains unclear. Per the germline V gene, CDR1 is SGHTA and CDR2 is FQGNSA. The CDR3 contains 15 residues. The CDR3 sequence: CASTLRLSGANVLTF. The CDR3 nucleotides are TGTGCCAGCACCTTACGGCTCTCTGGGGCCAACGTCCTGACTTTC.

The V gene is TRBV6-5, the J gene TRBJ1-2, with 7 bases fitting TRBD1. Germline trimming cut 5 bases from V and 1 base from J; bases unmatched to any gene: 1. The CDR3 contains 13 residues. Germline CDR1 and CDR2: MNHEY and SVGAGI. Here the CDR3 DNA reads TGTGCCAGCAGTCGACAGGGTAACTATGGCTACACCTTC. Translated, it gives CASSRQGNYGYTF.

The chain employs TRBV6-5 and TRBJ2-2; D uncertain. This CDR3 has 13 residues. V was clipped by 4 bases and J by 6 bases, with 9 bases between them. The V gene's germline CDR1 is MNHEY and CDR2 SVGAGI. The CDR3 region has the DNA TGTGCCAGCAGTTCAGGCGCCCCCGGGGAGCTGTTTTTT. It specifies CASSSGAPGELFF.

This chain links TRBV10-2 with TRBJ1-2; D uncertain. V was clipped by 2 bases and J by 4 bases, with 11 bases between them. The CDR3 has 14 residues. Germline values: CDR1 WSHSY, CDR2 SAAADI. The CDR3 coding sequence is TGCGCCAGCAGTGAGGGCAAGGACTCCTATGGCTACACCTTC. This encodes CASSEGKDSYGYTF.

CDR3 residues: CATSENLGGYTF. CDR3 DNA sequence: TGTGCCACCAGTGAAAATTTGGGCGGCTACACCTTC. The rearrangement joins TRBV24-1 to TRBJ1-2; D gene ambiguous. The length of the CDR3 is 12 residues. Trimming removed 4 bases from V and 8 bases from J, with 10 bases in between. Germline assignment: CDR1 KGHDR and CDR2 SFDVKD.

The J gene is TRBJ2-7, the V gene TRBV28; D is perhaps TRBD1 or TRBD2 (5 bases each). CDR1 and CDR2 from the germline V gene are MDHEN and SYDVKM. Trimming removed 2 bases from V and 6 bases from J, with 17 bases in between. The CDR3 runs to 15 residues. The CDR3 DNA sequence: TGTGCCAGCAGTTTAACGGCAGGGAGAGCCGGCGAGCAGTACTTC. This codes for CASSLTAGRAGEQYF.

The rearrangement links TRBV3-1 (or the pseudogene TRBV3-2) to TRBJ2-3; 10 bases map to TRBD1. The CDR3 is 17 amino acids. Germline V gene lookup returns CDR1 LGHDT and CDR2 YNNKEL (reference sequence). Trimming at V came to 0 bases and at J to 1 base, leaving 4 bases not matched to a gene. The CDR3 region is CASSQDWTGGRTDTQYF. The CDR3, as DNA: TGTGCCAGCAGCCAAGATTGGACAGGGGGGCGCACAGATACGCAGTATTTT.